This T cell receptor (beta chain) came from a study of blood T cell repertoires in COVID-19 (dated by TCRdb to the early 2020s). Turning to the overall study: Samples from collaborators originated in the United States, Italy and Spain and spanned both the acute and convalescent phases of COVID-19. The prospective study material was composed of cDNA or gDNA derived from T cells, B-cell-depleted T cells, or PBMCs. The repertoires were released in a freely available public database meant as a resource for research on the immune response to SARS-CoV-2. Deeply sampled blood TCRbeta repertoires from subjects exposed to, actively infected with, or recovered from COVID-19 were included in the dataset. The samples were drawn from two sources: the first 160 participants of the ongoing ImmuneRACE study, and some 1,300 subjects contributed by 6 global collaborators. Nearly every sample came with metadata listing a de-identified subject ID, COVID-19 status, age in years and sex. Where available, HLA class I and class II types were taken from metadata supplied by the sample provider and were not determined by assay-based typing.

TCRbeta CDR3 regions were amplified from genomic DNA using the immunoSEQ Assay, a bias-controlled multiplex PCR. The study's processing was this. Within the assay, amplification of reference gene primers was used to estimate how many nucleated cells each sample contained. To quantify the absolute abundance of each unique TCRbeta CDR3 rearrangement, sequence reads were collapsed and filtered. For each sample, productive Simpson clonality was calculated as the square root of Simpson's diversity index across productive rearrangements. The table comes from immuneACCESS by way of TCRdb, which keeps in-frame sequences with V and J called. Part of the clones is missing from these tables; in studies checked, under half for an unresolved V gene and the rest for unknown reasons. The DNA gave D and trimming, while V, J and clone size come from that table. The sample table records about 200,000 clones; 80% to 90% of these occur just once. The ten largest clones take up 4.9% of the sample.

Whole blood was collected in K2EDTA tubes by collaborating institutions according to the institutions' own protocols. Collaborator samples were shipped for TCRbeta analysis as frozen whole blood, isolated PBMCs, or DNA extracted from either sample type. Points on this clone: What this receptor recognizes is not known. Within one base of it there is no much larger clone, and no base qualities were kept.

What the study reported, not specific to this receptor: The amount of clinical and demographic metadata varied by source and participant and was provided uncurated.

V was cut back by 3 bases and J by 3 bases, leaving a gap of 14 bases between them. CDR1 ENHRY and CDR2 SYGVKD were looked up in the germline V gene. The CDR3 goes from the cysteine to the phenylalanine over 15 residues. Just the 45-base CDR3 DNA is kept, in frame starting at base 1. This clonotype was obtained from a woman aged 80 or over with acute or convalescent COVID-19. The specimen was peripheral blood. The chain is assembled from TRBV10-3 and TRBJ1-1; TRBD1 is a possible D gene, resting on 5 matching bases. CDR3 sequence: CAISDSRRGDTEAFF. At the DNA level, the sequence is TGTGCCATCAGTGACTCTCGGCGGGGGGACACTGAAGCTTTCTTT.